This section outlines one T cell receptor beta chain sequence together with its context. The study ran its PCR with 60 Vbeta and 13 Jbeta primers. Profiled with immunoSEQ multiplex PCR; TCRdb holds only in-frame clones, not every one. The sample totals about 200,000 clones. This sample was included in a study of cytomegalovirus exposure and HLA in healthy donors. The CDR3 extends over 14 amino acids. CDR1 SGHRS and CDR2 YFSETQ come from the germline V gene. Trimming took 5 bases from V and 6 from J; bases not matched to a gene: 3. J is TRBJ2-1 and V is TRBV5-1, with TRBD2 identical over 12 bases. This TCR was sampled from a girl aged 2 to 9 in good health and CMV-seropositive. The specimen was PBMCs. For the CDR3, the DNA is TGCGCCAGCAGTACGGGACTAGCGGGCAATGAGCAGTTCTTC. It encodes CASSTGLAGNEQFF.